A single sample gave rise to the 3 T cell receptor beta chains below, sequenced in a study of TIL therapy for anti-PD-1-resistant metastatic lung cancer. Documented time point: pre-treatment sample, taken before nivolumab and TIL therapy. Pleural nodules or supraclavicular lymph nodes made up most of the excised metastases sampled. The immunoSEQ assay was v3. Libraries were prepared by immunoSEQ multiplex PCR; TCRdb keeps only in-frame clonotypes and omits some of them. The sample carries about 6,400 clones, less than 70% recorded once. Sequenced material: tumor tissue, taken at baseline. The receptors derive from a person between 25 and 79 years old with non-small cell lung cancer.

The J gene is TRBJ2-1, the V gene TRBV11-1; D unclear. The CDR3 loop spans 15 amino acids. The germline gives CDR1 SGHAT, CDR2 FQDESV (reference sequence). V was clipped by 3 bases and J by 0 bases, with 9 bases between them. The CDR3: CASSFQERSYNEQFF. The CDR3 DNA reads TGTGCCAGCAGCTTCCAGGAGCGCTCCTACAATGAGCAGTTCTTC. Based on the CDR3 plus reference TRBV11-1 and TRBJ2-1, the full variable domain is EAEVAQSPRYKITEKSQAVAFWCDPISGHATLYWYRQILGQGPELLVQFQDESVVDDSQLPKDRFSAERLKGVDSTLKIQPAELGDSAMYLCASSFQERSYNEQFFGPGTRLTVL.

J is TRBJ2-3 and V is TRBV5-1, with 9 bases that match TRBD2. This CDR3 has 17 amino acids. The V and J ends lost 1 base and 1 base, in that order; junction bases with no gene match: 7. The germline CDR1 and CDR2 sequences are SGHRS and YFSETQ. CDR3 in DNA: TGCGCCAGCAGCTTGCGGGTTAGCGGGGGTGGCACAGATACGCAGTATTTT. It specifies CASSLRVSGGGTDTQYF. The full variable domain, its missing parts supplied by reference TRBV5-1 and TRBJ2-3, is KAGVTQTPRYLIKTRGQQVTLSCSPISGHRSVSWYQQTPGQGLQFLFEYFSETQRNKGNFPGRFSGRQFSNSRSEMNVSTLELGDSALYLCASSLRVSGGGTDTQYFGPGTRLTVL.

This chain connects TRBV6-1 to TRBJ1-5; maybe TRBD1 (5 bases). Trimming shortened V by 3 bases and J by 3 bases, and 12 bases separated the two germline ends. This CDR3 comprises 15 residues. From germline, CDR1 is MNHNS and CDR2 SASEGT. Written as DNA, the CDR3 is TGTGCCAGCAGTGAGTCCCCAGGGATCAATCAGCCCCAGCATTTT. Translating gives CASSESPGINQPQHF.